The present T cell receptor (beta chain) was sequenced within a study of human T cells and chemical hapten exposure (dated by TCRdb to 2020 to 2022). Context from the whole study: For sensitization, 2% DPC in acetone was applied to an approximately 2 cm by approximately 2 cm area of upper inner arm skin. Throughout the study period of around 24 weeks, patients also received therapeutic DPC doses to the scalp every week. Patch testing was done on the upper back using Finn chambers containing 0.01% DPC, and results were scored after 6 days according to International Contact Dermatitis Research Group standards. Alopecia areata with under or over 50% scalp involvement, alopecia totalis and alopecia universalis were represented in the patient cohort, which was mostly female. Libraries were pooled for sequencing, and variation in per-sample TCR yields was attributed mainly to small differences in library volumes within the pool. In alopecia patients, the study followed how the peripheral blood TCR repertoire changed in vivo over primary and secondary sensitization to diphenylcyclopropenone (DPC), a hapten. Blood was sampled from patients pre-sensitization (week 0) and at 2, 6 and about 24 weeks after DPC sensitization. Blood for TCR sequencing was provided by twenty-nine alopecia patients at one to four time points (pre-sensitization, 2, 6 and 24 weeks). What the authors observed across the whole study: All patients had alopecia, a presumed autoimmune disease, so their immune response might differ from that of healthy individuals. Expanded TCRs formed significantly more large CDR3 similarity clusters than pre-sensitization or healthy control sets, consistent with antigen-driven responses. No change with DPC sensitization was found in the number of TCRs above 1 in 1000 frequency, and no evidence of global repertoire structure alterations was found. After repeated subsampling, changes were observed in the strength of the expansion versus patch-test correlation and in the threshold at which the correlation became significant. A positive correlation was found between the number of PT1 expanded TCRs and patch test score, with significance reached at thresholds 8, 16 and 32 but not 4.

This clonotype occurred many times. The specificity of this receptor is unknown. No much larger clone exists at a distance of one base, and base qualities are not known. Germline trimming amounts to 1 base on V and 1 base on J, with 12 as the count of junction bases outside the gene matches. The CDR3 spans 21 residues, from the cysteine through the phenylalanine. The kept DNA is CDR3 alone, 63 bases in frame from the first base. The germline V gene provides CDR1 SGHAT and CDR2 FQNNGV. The library was made by RACE. Sequencing used a NextSeq 500. During library preparation, unique molecular identifiers were attached to individual cDNA molecules so that TCRs could be counted quantitatively and reproducibly. Each blood RNA sample was used to sequence both TCR alpha and TCR beta chains. Per the authors' processing: Samples had a median of roughly 99,000 TCRs, with a range from about 23,224 to 750,000. V, J and CDR3 annotation of the TCR reads was performed with the Decombinator software suite. For the PS versus PT1 abundance plots, all samples were subsampled to the same number of TCRs (28,000). Expanded TCRs were defined as absent before sensitization and observed at least eight times at the 2-week time point. TCRdb ran its own pipeline on the public reads, namely fastp trimming at Q25 and MiXCR clone calling, and kept in-frame beta chains. For every CDR3 protein sequence, its rows merge into one entry that carries the most common genes and DNA. What appears here as the V and J calls and clone size reflects TCRdb's work, not the paper's. Recorded for this sample are 100,000 or so distinct CDR3 sequences; about 11% of them occurred a single time. Together, the top ten hold roughly 3.2% of the sample.

Interpreted using the paper, the time point label stands for: patch test 1, 2 weeks after DPC sensitization. The treatment or condition label, read with the paper, signifies: therapeutic diphenylcyclopropenone sensitization with weekly scalp DPC. Blood at each patch-test visit was drawn before the patch test was applied. Eligible patients were aged 18 to 70, diagnosed with alopecia, deemed suitable for DPC therapy, and excluded if pregnant. Unfractionated whole blood was collected in Tempus Blood RNA tubes, and total RNA was extracted from that blood. The sample consisted of whole blood, taken in connection with sensitization to the hapten diphenylcyclopropenone (DPC). This sequence was found in a middle-aged woman with alopecia areata. Some clones in this sample may be carry-over from other donors' samples. The sequence joins TRBV11-2 to TRBJ2-3; TRBD2 matches 15 bases in the middle. The CDR3 amino acid sequence is: CASSLAQFRGLAGGGTDTQYF. The bases are TGTGCCAGCAGCTTAGCCCAATTTCGGGGACTAGCGGGGGGCGGCACAGATACGCAGTATTTT.